A selection of T cell receptor beta chains follows, all from one sample in a study of T cell responses to AZD1222 COVID-19 vaccine. Measured with immunoSEQ multiplex PCR; TCRdb has only the in-frame clones, and not every one. This table holds about 140,000 clones, approximately 88% found once. Sequenced material: peripheral blood, taken on day 0 of AZD1222 vaccination. The receptors were sampled from an adult in good health. Each CDR3 is given with its conserved first and last residue. The order of the fields is V gene, clone size, J gene, CDR3 length, CDR3 protein. Rows give clone size only sometimes, using once, few, many, or a class for an expanded clone.

V: TRBV29-1; size: NA; J: TRBJ1-5; length: 14; CDR3: CSVGTEALNQPQHF
V: TRBV19; size: once; J: TRBJ2-1; length: 14; CDR3: CASSFRTGHNEQFF
V: TRBV28; size: NA; J: TRBJ1-1; length: 14; CDR3: CASSFEGLNTEAFF
V: TRBV19; size: NA; J: TRBJ2-1; length: 15; CDR3: CASSINKAGGFEQFF
V: TRBV6-6; size: NA; J: TRBJ2-1; length: 15; CDR3: CASSIRFPGDNEQFF
V: TRBV5-1; size: few; J: TRBJ1-6; length: 17; CDR3: CASSLSTSGGNNSPLHF
V: TRBV4-1; size: NA; J: TRBJ2-5; length: 13; CDR3: CASSPLRAETQYF
V: TRBV7-9; size: NA; J: TRBJ2-2; length: 17; CDR3: CASSLRAGAQNTGELFF
V: TRBV21-1; size: NA; J: TRBJ2-1; length: 16; CDR3: CASSPTSGRSYNEQFF
V: TRBV6-2/TRBV6-3; size: NA; J: TRBJ2-7; length: 17; CDR3: CASSYSGGGPNSYEQYF
V: TRBV29-1; size: NA; J: TRBJ1-2; length: 13; CDR3: CSVDFGQIHGYTF
V: TRBV3-1/TRBV3-2; size: few; J: TRBJ2-1; length: 14; CDR3: CASSSETGRDEQFF
V: TRBV9; size: NA; J: TRBJ2-3; length: 14; CDR3: CASSPWTQADTQYF
V: TRBV7-2; size: NA; J: TRBJ2-7; length: 15; CDR3: CASSEHRTPSYEQYF
V: TRBV4-3; size: NA; J: TRBJ2-7; length: 16; CDR3: CASSQEAAIGSYEQYF
V: TRBV7-9; size: NA; J: TRBJ2-1; length: 13; CDR3: CASSPALAPEQFF
V: TRBV19; size: NA; J: TRBJ1-5; length: 13; CDR3: CASSIWGNQPQHF
V: TRBV19; size: once; J: TRBJ1-3; length: 16; CDR3: CASSIRQGYSGNTIYF
V: TRBV28; size: NA; J: TRBJ1-1; length: 13; CDR3: CASSLPGRTEAFF
V: TRBV2; size: NA; J: TRBJ1-5; length: 12; CDR3: CASSEQISSQHF
V: TRBV14; size: NA; J: TRBJ2-7; length: 13; CDR3: CASSQWGGYEQYF
V: TRBV19; size: NA; J: TRBJ2-1; length: 14; CDR3: CASSLRGAHNEQFF
V: TRBV6-5; size: NA; J: TRBJ1-4; length: 14; CDR3: CASSGTGELEKLFF
V: TRBV6-1; size: few; J: TRBJ1-5; length: 16; CDR3: CASSEKTGFSNQPQHF
V: TRBV27; size: NA; J: TRBJ1-2; length: 13; CDR3: CASSGNRIHGYTF
V: TRBV3-1/TRBV3-2; size: NA; J: TRBJ1-3; length: 15; CDR3: CASSTMSDHGNTIYF
V: TRBV29-1; size: NA; J: TRBJ1-3; length: 14; CDR3: CSVADRAAGNTIYF
V: TRBV7-9; size: few; J: TRBJ2-7; length: 15; CDR3: CASSFKGLAGDEQYF
V: TRBV25-1; size: NA; J: TRBJ2-1; length: 15; CDR3: CASSGGTGAYNEQFF
V: TRBV9; size: NA; J: TRBJ1-1; length: 13; CDR3: CASSARPRAEAFF
V: TRBV28; size: NA; J: TRBJ2-2; length: 16; CDR3: CASSLLSTRSTGELFF
V: TRBV27; size: NA; J: TRBJ2-2; length: 17; CDR3: CASSLERRRANTGELFF
V: TRBV6-4; size: few; J: TRBJ1-1; length: 13; CDR3: CASSERDNTEAFF
V: TRBV19; size: NA; J: TRBJ2-7; length: 13; CDR3: CASTGTGRYEQYF
V: TRBV11-2; size: NA; J: TRBJ2-7; length: 14; CDR3: CASSLSLNSYEQYF